This is a list of T cell receptor beta chains from one sample in a study of cytomegalovirus exposure and HLA in healthy donors. Method: immunoSEQ multiplex PCR; TCRdb's copy keeps in-frame clones and lacks some. This sample carries around 200,000 clones, roughly 84% of them seen once, and the ten largest clones take roughly 2.6%. The material sequenced was PBMCs. Receptor source: a woman in her 50s in good health and CMV-seropositive. Both conserved end residues are part of each CDR3. The D gene is left open where the match is weak. A clone size is listed for some rows: how often the clone was seen (once, few, many), or a class if it is expanded.

v_call: TRBV6-5
j_call: TRBJ1-6
clone_size: .
d_call: .
cdr3_aa: CASRYRDNSPLHF
cdr3_nt: TGTGCCAGCAGATATCGGGATAATTCACCCCTCCACTTT

v_call: TRBV5-5
j_call: TRBJ1-5
clone_size: .
d_call: .
cdr3_aa: CASSVGTVSNQPQHF
cdr3_nt: TGTGCCAGCAGCGTAGGGACTGTTAGCAATCAGCCCCAGCATTTT

v_call: TRBV6-1
j_call: TRBJ1-1
clone_size: .
d_call: TRBD1
cdr3_aa: CASSRDRGRSTEAFF
cdr3_nt: TGTGCCAGCAGCAGGGACAGGGGGCGTAGCACTGAAGCTTTCTTT

v_call: TRBV2
j_call: TRBJ2-7
clone_size: once
d_call: .
cdr3_aa: CASSGRGYEQYF
cdr3_nt: TGTGCCAGCAGTGGGAGGGGCTACGAGCAGTACTTC

v_call: TRBV6-5
j_call: TRBJ2-5
clone_size: .
d_call: TRBD1
cdr3_aa: CASSYSMGQVETQYF
cdr3_nt: TGTGCCAGCAGTTACTCGATGGGACAGGTAGAGACCCAGTACTTC

v_call: TRBV7-2
j_call: TRBJ1-1
clone_size: .
d_call: .
cdr3_aa: CASSRDRLSTEAFF
cdr3_nt: TGTGCCAGCAGCCGAGACAGGCTCTCCACTGAAGCTTTCTTT

v_call: TRBV6-1
j_call: TRBJ2-1
clone_size: .
d_call: TRBD2
cdr3_aa: CASSVLAGGSNEQFF
cdr3_nt: TGTGCCAGCAGTGTCCTAGCGGGGGGGAGCAATGAGCAGTTCTTC

v_call: TRBV13
j_call: TRBJ2-7
clone_size: .
d_call: TRBD1
cdr3_aa: CASSLQGALSAYEQYF
cdr3_nt: TGTGCCAGCAGCCTTCAGGGGGCCCTATCAGCCTACGAGCAGTACTTC

v_call: TRBV18
j_call: TRBJ1-1
clone_size: once
d_call: TRBD1
cdr3_aa: CASSPPEGAIYAFF
cdr3_nt: TGTGCCAGCTCACCCCCAGAGGGGGCTATTTACGCTTTCTTT

v_call: TRBV14
j_call: TRBJ2-2
clone_size: few
d_call: TRBD1
cdr3_aa: CASSQFRQGTNTGELFF
cdr3_nt: TGTGCCAGCAGCCAATTTCGACAGGGGACCAACACCGGGGAGCTGTTTTTT

v_call: TRBV28
j_call: TRBJ1-2
clone_size: .
d_call: TRBD1
cdr3_aa: CATMIRDRGFAATYGYTF
cdr3_nt: TGTGCCACCATGATCCGGGACAGGGGATTCGCGGCCACCTATGGCTACACCTTC

v_call: TRBV5-8
j_call: TRBJ2-3
clone_size: .
d_call: .
cdr3_aa: CASAPNLPDTQYF
cdr3_nt: TGTGCCAGTGCCCCCAATCTACCAGATACGCAGTATTTT

v_call: TRBV6-5
j_call: TRBJ2-1
clone_size: .
d_call: TRBD2
cdr3_aa: CASRRGGLYNEQFF
cdr3_nt: TGTGCCAGCAGGCGGGGGGGCTTATACAATGAGCAGTTCTTC

v_call: TRBV6-1
j_call: TRBJ1-3
clone_size: .
d_call: TRBD1
cdr3_aa: CASRTGLNSGNTIYF
cdr3_nt: TGTGCCAGCAGGACAGGGCTGAACTCTGGAAACACCATATATTTT

v_call: TRBV9
j_call: TRBJ2-3
clone_size: .
d_call: .
cdr3_aa: CASSPWTDPTDTQYF
cdr3_nt: TGTGCCAGCAGCCCCTGGACAGATCCCACGGATACGCAGTATTTT